The rows below give T cell receptor beta chains drawn from one sample of a study of early T cells in non-severe SARS-CoV-2 infection. MiXCR was run by TCRdb on the 5' RACE reads, yielding one entry per CDR3 protein. The table includes around 80,000 distinct CDR3 sequences, 13% detected once. The sample comprised whole blood. The receptors originated from an adult who was a healthcare worker with PCR-confirmed SARS-CoV-2 infection or an uninfected control (not recorded which). Both conserved end residues are part of each CDR3. Fields, in order: V gene, clone size, J gene, D gene, CDR3 DNA, CDR3 protein. A D gene is named only where the DNA matches it firmly. Rows may omit the clone size; those that give it use once, few, many or a size class.

TRBV11-2,few,TRBJ1-2,TRBD1,TGTGCCAGCAGCCCAATAGGATCGACAGGGAATAACTATGGCTACACCTTC,CASSPIGSTGNNYGYTF
TRBV3-1,few,TRBJ2-2,.,TGTGCCAGCAGCCAAGATTTGGGCAGGGTTACAGGGGAGCTGTTTTTT,CASSQDLGRVTGELFF
TRBV6-5,.,TRBJ2-3,.,TGTGCCAGCAGGGGGCCAAGCACAGATACGCAGTATTTT,CASRGPSTDTQYF
TRBV6-2/TRBV6-3,many,TRBJ2-7,TRBD2,TGTGCCAGCAGTTTCCTAGCGGGAGTATCCGAGCAGTACTTC,CASSFLAGVSEQYF
TRBV18,few,TRBJ1-2,.,TGTGCCAGCTCCCCCGATTCTACTAACTATGGCTACACCTTC,CASSPDSTNYGYTF
TRBV13,many,TRBJ1-1,.,TGTGCCAGCAGCCTTAACGGAGTCGTTGAAGCTTTCTTT,CASSLNGVVEAFF
TRBV6-4,.,TRBJ2-3,.,TGTGCCAGCAGCCGCCGGGCCCTCACAGATACGCAGTATTTT,CASSRRALTDTQYF
TRBV20-1,many,TRBJ2-7,.,TGCAGTGCAACTAGAACCTACGAGCAGTACTTC,CSATRTYEQYF
TRBV4-1,few,TRBJ1-1,.,TGCGCCAGCAGCCAAGGCCAAGGGAACACTGAAGCTTTCTTT,CASSQGQGNTEAFF
TRBV10-1,.,TRBJ1-1,.,TGCGCCAGCAGTGAAGGCCCATCCCCGAGGGCTGAAGTTTTCTTT,CASSEGPSPRAEVFF
TRBV3-1,many,TRBJ2-1,.,TGTGCCAGCAGCCAAGATGGGCTATCCTCCTACAATGAGCAGTTCTTC,CASSQDGLSSYNEQFF
TRBV6-1,few,TRBJ2-1,.,TGTGCCAGCAGCCACGAGGGGTACAATGAGCAGTTCTTC,CASSHEGYNEQFF
TRBV5-5,many,TRBJ1-4,.,TGTGCCAGCAGCCCGGCGGGGGGCAGGAGTGAAAAACTGTTTTTT,CASSPAGGRSEKLFF
TRBV28,many,TRBJ2-7,.,TGTGCCACCCAGTCCGGAGGGGGCGAGCAGTACTTC,CATQSGGGEQYF
TRBV9,few,TRBJ1-1,TRBD1,TGTGCCAGCAGCACCCGGGACAGAATGAACACTGAAGCTTTCTTT,CASSTRDRMNTEAFF
TRBV5-1,.,TRBJ2-1,.,TGCGCCAGCACCAACACCGGGACCGCTTTCTTTTCGAGCTCCTACAATGAGCAGTTCTTC,CASTNTGTAFFSSSYNEQFF
TRBV6-1,many,TRBJ1-6,TRBD1,TGTGCCAGCAGTGAGGGGACAGAAAATTCACCCCTCCACTTT,CASSEGTENSPLHF
TRBV6-1,few,TRBJ2-3,.,TGTGCCAGCAGTGAAGCCGATCAGAACACAGATACGCAGTATTTT,CASSEADQNTDTQYF
TRBV29-1,.,TRBJ2-5,.,TGCAGCATCCCGGACAGCTGGAACCAAGAGACCCAGTACTTC,CSIPDSWNQETQYF
TRBV7-6,few,TRBJ2-1,.,TGTGCCAGCAGCTTCGGCTTGGGACATTCGGATGAGCAGTTCTTC,CASSFGLGHSDEQFF
TRBV28,many,TRBJ1-1,.,TGTGCCAGCAGTTTTCCTATAGGGGGCACTGAAGCTTTCTTT,CASSFPIGGTEAFF
TRBV6-5,.,TRBJ1-4,.,TGTGCCAGCAGTTACGCAACGAACGGGAATGAAAAACTGTTTTTT,CASSYATNGNEKLFF
TRBV28,many,TRBJ1-4,.,TGTGCCGCCTCCAGTGCAACTAATGAAAAACTGTTTTTT,CAASSATNEKLFF
TRBV18,few,TRBJ2-7,.,TGTGCCAGCTCACAATATTCGAGTTACGAGCAGTACTTC,CASSQYSSYEQYF
TRBV5-6,.,TRBJ2-1,.,TGTGCCAGCAGATTGGGGGCTGGGGAGCAGTTCTTC,CASRLGAGEQFF
TRBV20-1,many,TRBJ2-1,TRBD2,TGCAGTGCCGGACTAGCGGGGAAACGCTACAATGAGCAGTTCTTC,CSAGLAGKRYNEQFF
TRBV30,few,TRBJ2-3,.,TGTGCCTGGAGTGTAGGGCGGGATACGCAGTATTTT,CAWSVGRDTQYF
TRBV6-1,.,TRBJ2-7,TRBD2,TGTGCCAGCAGTAGACTAGCGGGAGCCACCCTGGACGAGCAGTACTTC,CASSRLAGATLDEQYF
TRBV20-1,.,TRBJ2-1,TRBD1,TGCAGTGCTAGAGCCGGGACAGAAGCCTACAATGAGCAGTTCTTC,CSARAGTEAYNEQFF
TRBV5-1,many,TRBJ2-5,TRBD2,TGCGCCAGCAGTTACGGACTAGCGGGGGAACAAGAGACCCAGTACTTC,CASSYGLAGEQETQYF
TRBV6-6,.,TRBJ1-2,.,TGTGCCAGCAGCTCCCGACAGGAAATTGACTATGGCTACACCTTC,CASSSRQEIDYGYTF
TRBV21-1,many,TRBJ2-7,.,TGTGCCAGCAGCAAAACGGACAAAATCTACGAGCAGTACTTC,CASSKTDKIYEQYF
TRBV7-9,many,TRBJ2-1,.,TGTGCCAGCAGCACCCGTAATCATGAGCAGTTCTTC,CASSTRNHEQFF
TRBV5-6,few,TRBJ2-6,.,TGTGCCAGCAGCTTTGCACGTGGGGCCAACGTCCTGACTTTC,CASSFARGANVLTF
TRBV6-5,few,TRBJ2-4,.,TGTGCCAGCAGTTGGGACGGTAAAAACATTCAGTACTTC,CASSWDGKNIQYF
TRBV18,many,TRBJ1-2,.,TGTGCCAGCTCACCACTGGACAAGGTCTATGGCTACACCTTC,CASSPLDKVYGYTF
TRBV5-1,many,TRBJ2-3,.,TGCGCCAGCAGCTTGGGGGGATTCACAGATACGCAGTATTTT,CASSLGGFTDTQYF
TRBV5-1,few,TRBJ2-2,.,TGCGCCAGCAGCGTTATACGTGTAAACACCGGGGAGCTGTTTTTT,CASSVIRVNTGELFF
TRBV11-2,many,TRBJ2-3,TRBD2,TGTGCCAGCAGCCCGGGCGGGGGAGATACGCAGTATTTT,CASSPGGGDTQYF
TRBV29-1,.,TRBJ2-7,.,TGCAGCGTTGAGAGGCCAACAGGGACCAACGAGCAGTACTTC,CSVERPTGTNEQYF
TRBV28,.,TRBJ2-1,TRBD1,TGTGCCAGCAGTTTAAGTGGGGACAGTTACAATGAGCAGTTCTTC,CASSLSGDSYNEQFF
TRBV6-6,few,TRBJ2-1,.,TGTGCCAGCAGCCCCTCATACCGGGACGGCCGTTTAGACCACCAGTTCTTC,CASSPSYRDGRLDHQFF